Listed below are T cell receptor beta chains from one sample, sequenced in a study of blood T cell repertoires in COVID-19. Sequenced by immunoSEQ multiplex PCR; TCRdb stores in-frame clones only, minus some. The sample gives some 190,000 clones, approximately 84% of which show up once; less than 5.5% is in the top ten. Sequenced input: peripheral blood. The receptors come from a woman aged 80 or older with acute or convalescent COVID-19. Both conserved end residues are trimmed from each CDR3.

>TRBJ1-2|TRBV28
ASSLNGQGDYGYT
>TRBJ2-3|TRBV19
ASSMGAGLTDTQY
>TRBJ2-2|TRBV6-5
ASSSSGTANTGELF
>TRBJ2-7|TRBV5-1
ASSSSATSFHPY
>TRBJ2-1|TRBV10-2
ASSPRTTSGRAGEQF
>TRBJ1-4|TRBV18
ASSTTGVEKLF
>TRBJ1-5|TRBV6-2/TRBV6-3
ASSYSNLWRGRQPQH
>TRBJ1-5|TRBV2
ASSAWGSSNQPQH
>TRBJ2-7|TRBV7-9
ASSLLAGVTYEQY
>TRBJ2-6|TRBV11-2
ASRRWGGAAGANVLT
>TRBJ1-1|TRBV29-1
SGVPPGQGTEAF
>TRBJ2-7|TRBV7-9
ASSNVGFLY
>TRBJ1-4|TRBV5-1
ASSFSHRGSEKLF
>TRBJ2-1|TRBV2
ASSELGLAGRVF
>TRBJ2-1|TRBV7-6
ASSPGGPYEQF